The clone carrying this TCR beta chain appeared many times. A UMI-containing oligonucleotide was joined by 3' ligation to the TCR cDNA template. The SP2 primer and nested alpha and beta constant region primers amplified ligated cDNA in four rounds. MiXCR, run by TCRdb on the 5' RACE reads, gives a single entry per CDR3 protein. The repertoire consists of 45,000 to 55,000 distinct CDR3 sequences, with approximately 4.5% occurring once and the leading ten covering roughly 0.8%. This entry is derived from a study of naive and memory T cell subsets. The CDR3 is made up of 15 amino acids. Looked up from germline, CDR1 is KGHSH and CDR2 is LQKENI. V shed 4 bases and J shed 3 bases, with 15 bases lying between them.

This TCR derives from a female donor in good health. V is TRBV18 and J is TRBJ1-1; D possibly corresponds to TRBD1 (6 bases). CDR3 loop: CASSLWTDGDTEAFF. CDR3 coding DNA: TGTGCCAGCTCACTGTGGACAGACGGGGACACTGAAGCTTTCTTT.